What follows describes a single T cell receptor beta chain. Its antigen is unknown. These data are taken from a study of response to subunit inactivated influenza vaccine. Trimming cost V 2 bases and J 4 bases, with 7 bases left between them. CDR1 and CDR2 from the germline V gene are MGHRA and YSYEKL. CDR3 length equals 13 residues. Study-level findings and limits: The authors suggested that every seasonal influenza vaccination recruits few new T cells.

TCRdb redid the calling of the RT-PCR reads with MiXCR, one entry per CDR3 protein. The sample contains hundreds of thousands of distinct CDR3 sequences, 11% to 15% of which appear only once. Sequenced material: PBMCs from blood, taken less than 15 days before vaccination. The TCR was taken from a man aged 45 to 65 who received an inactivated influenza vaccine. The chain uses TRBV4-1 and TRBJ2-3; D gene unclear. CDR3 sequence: CASSQIGADTQYF. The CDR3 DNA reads TGCGCCAGCAGCCAAATTGGGGCAGATACGCAGTATTTT.